Below are 30 T cell receptor beta chains sequenced from a single sample in a study of neurological immune-mediated disorders. The time point is: longitudinal time-point 2. One entry per CDR3 protein, called by TCRdb with MiXCR from the 5' RACE reads. The sample yields some 80,000 distinct CDR3 sequences, around 6% seen once. The sequencing input was PBMCs. These receptor sequences come from a woman in her fifties or sixties with multiple sclerosis.

This clonotype was seen at least ten times. V gene TRBV5-1 combines with J gene TRBJ1-1, with TRBD1 as a possible D gene (6 bases). Between the trimmed V and J ends, which lost 2 bases and 8 bases, there was a span of 13 bases. In germline, CDR1 is SGHRS, CDR2 YFSETQ. The CDR3 covers 13 residues. The CDR3 nucleotides are TGCGCCAGCAGCTTTCTGGGGGCATCCGAAGCTTTCTTT. Translated: CASSFLGASEAFF.

This clonotype showed up just a few times. This rearrangement joins TRBV30 to TRBJ1-1; TRBD1 aligns across 9 bases. The V gene end was trimmed by 0 bases and the J gene end by 7 bases; junction bases not matched to a gene: 3. This CDR3 comprises 13 residues. CDR1 is GTSNPN, CDR2 SVGIG, per germline (reference sequence). The CDR3: CAWSVTGGGEAFF. In DNA, the CDR3 is TGTGCCTGGAGTGTGACAGGGGGGGGTGAAGCTTTCTTT.

This clonotype has more than one count but fewer than ten. CDR3 coding DNA: TGCAGTGCCGCCCCCCTAGCACCTACGCAGTATTTT. Its protein product is CSAAPLAPTQYF. V is TRBV20-1 and J is TRBJ2-3; a weak D match, TRBD2 (5 bases). The CDR3 has 12 residues. Germline loops: CDR1 DFQATT, CDR2 SNEGSKA (reference sequence). V was clipped by 6 bases and J by 8 bases, with 15 bases between them.

Many counts were recorded for this clonotype. This sequence joins TRBV6-5 and TRBJ2-7; D is unresolved. Between the trimmed V and J ends, which lost 2 bases and 2 bases, there was a span of 7 bases. This CDR3 has 13 residues. Germline V CDR1 and CDR2: MNHEY, SVGAGI. CDR3 in DNA: TGTGCCAGCAGTTACATAGGGACCTACGAGCAGTACTTC. Translation: CASSYIGTYEQYF.

This clonotype came up many times. The chain is built from TRBV5-1 and TRBJ2-7; 7 bases are a match to TRBD2. CDR1 is SGHRS, CDR2 YFSETQ, per germline. V lost 7 bases, J lost 3 bases, and 7 bases stayed unmatched. The CDR3 is 13 residues long. CDR3 in DNA: TGCGCCAGCGTCAGGGAGGGTGGCTACGAGCAGTACTTC. Translated: CASVREGGYEQYF.

This clonotype was recorded at least ten times. CDR3 protein: CASSLQTYEQFF. CDR3 nucleotide sequence: TGCGCCAGCAGCTTACAGACCTATGAGCAGTTCTTC. This chain links TRBV5-1 with TRBJ2-1; D gene unclear. Looked up from germline, CDR1 is SGHRS and CDR2 is YFSETQ. With 2 bases removed from V and 8 bases from J, the gap between germline ends came to 8 bases. The CDR3 totals 12 residues.

This clonotype appeared many times. V and J are TRBV12-3 or TRBV12-4 and TRBJ1-3; possibly TRBD1 for D (5 bases). V was clipped by 6 bases and J by 4 bases, with 10 bases between them. The CDR3 contains 13 residues. The CDR3 spells CASRGLTGNTIYF. The CDR3 DNA reads TGTGCCAGCAGGGGGCTTACCGGAAACACCATATATTTT.

This clonotype appeared many times. The CDR3 protein is CASSPYNQPQHF. CDR3 DNA sequence: TGTGCCAGCAGCCCGTACAATCAGCCCCAGCATTTT. The chain employs TRBV5-8 and TRBJ1-5; no clear D gene. CDR1 and CDR2 from the germline V gene are SGHTS and YDEGEE. The CDR3 length is 12 residues. V lost 4 bases, J lost 3 bases, and 5 bases lay in between.

This clonotype has ten or more counts. The chain joins TRBV24-1 to TRBJ2-2; tentatively, D is TRBD1 (5 bases). Germline CDR1 reads KGHDR; CDR2 reads SFDVKD. Trimming cost V 3 bases and J 0 bases, with 16 bases left between them. The CDR3 spans 18 residues. The chain's CDR3 is CATSDRGSRPANTGELFF. The CDR3 nucleotides are TGTGCCACCAGTGATAGGGGTAGCAGACCCGCGAACACCGGGGAGCTGTTTTTT.

This clonotype appeared many times. The chain employs TRBV3-1 and TRBJ1-1; D uncertain. The CDR3 is 13 amino acids. Looked up from germline, CDR1 is LGHDT and CDR2 is YNNKEL (reference sequence). V lost 1 base and J lost 4, with 7 bases in between. The DNA of the CDR3 is TGTGCCAGCAGCCAAGGCGTCGGCACTGAAGCTTTCTTT. Protein sequence: CASSQGVGTEAFF.

This clonotype has a handful of counts. This CDR3 is CSAPRQGVGEQYF. In DNA, the CDR3 is TGCAGTGCTCCGAGACAGGGGGTTGGCGAGCAGTACTTC. The chain carries TRBV20-1 and TRBJ2-7; 9 bases match TRBD1. The CDR3 is made up of 13 amino acids. V lost 5 bases to trimming and J lost 6 bases; unmatched junction nucleotides: 8. Germline V gives CDR1 DFQATT, CDR2 SNEGSKA (reference sequence).

With respect to this clonotype: Germline is not matched at one junction end, which may reflect a read error. CDR3 sequence (DNA): TGCGCCAGCAGCTTGGCCAGCGGGGGTCCGACGAACACCCGGGAGCTGTTTTTT. As protein: CASSLASGGPTNTRELFF. The chain is built from TRBV5-1 and TRBJ2-2; the match to TRBD2 covers 8 bases. The CDR3 runs to 18 residues. The germline V gene has CDR1 SGHRS and CDR2 YFSETQ.

This clonotype was seen ten or more times. The chain combines TRBV30 with TRBJ1-6; D remains ambiguous. Germline V gene data show CDR1 as GTSNPN and CDR2 as SVGIG (reference sequence). The CDR3 has 12 amino acids. Trimming pared 1 base from V and 9 bases from J, leaving 7 bases between. The CDR3 loop is CAWSGSGSPLHF. The DNA of the CDR3 is TGTGCCTGGAGTGGGTCGGGTTCACCCCTCCACTTT.

This clonotype was detected ten times or more. The chain couples TRBV7-9 to TRBJ2-1; possibly TRBD2 for D (5 bases). This CDR3 is built from 13 residues. Germline-derived CDR1 and CDR2 are SEHNR and FQNEAQ (reference sequence). The V gene lost 1 base and the J gene lost 9 bases, with 10 bases spanning the gap. The CDR3 region has the DNA TGTGCCAGCAGCTTAGTAGGCGGGTTTGAGCAGTTCTTC. It specifies CASSLVGGFEQFF.

This clonotype has a count of ten or more. This chain links TRBV6-1 with TRBJ2-3; 8 nucleotides align to TRBD2. Germline lookup yields CDR1 MNHNS and CDR2 SASEGT. V lost 4 bases and J lost 0; bases outside the gene matches: 6. The CDR3 contains 16 residues. The CDR3, as DNA: TGTGCCAGCAGTGGGCAGGCGGGGGGCAGCACAGATACGCAGTATTTT. This encodes CASSGQAGGSTDTQYF.

This clonotype was found many times. The chain employs TRBV27 and TRBJ2-5, with 9 nucleotides matching TRBD2. V was clipped by 2 bases and J by 2 bases; unmatched bases: 9. The V gene's germline CDR1 is MNHEY and CDR2 SMNVEV (reference sequence). The CDR3 extends over 17 amino acids. This CDR3 is CASSLASVAGAQETQYF. In nucleotides, the CDR3 is TGTGCCAGCAGTTTAGCGTCGGTAGCGGGGGCGCAAGAGACCCAGTACTTC.

The rearrangement uses TRBV3-1 and TRBJ2-1, with D perhaps TRBD1 or TRBD2 (5 bases each). CDR3 size: 16 residues. Germline CDR1 LGHDT, CDR2 YNNKEL (reference sequence). The V end lost 1 base, the J end lost 4 bases, and 14 bases lay between the germline ends. The CDR3 region is CASSQVATKGYNEQFF. The DNA for the CDR3 is TGTGCCAGCAGCCAAGTGGCGACTAAGGGGTACAATGAGCAGTTCTTC.

This chain connects TRBV20-1 to TRBJ2-7, with D possibly TRBD1 on 6 matching bases. CDR1 DFQATT and CDR2 SNEGSKA come from the germline V gene (reference sequence). The germline V and J ends were trimmed by 3 bases and 0 bases, with 12 bases remaining between them. This CDR3 spans 14 amino acids. Here the CDR3 DNA reads TGCAGTGCTAGTAGTCAGGGGAGCTCCTACGAGCAGTACTTC. It codes for CSASSQGSSYEQYF.

At least ten counts were recorded for this clonotype. The CDR3 DNA reads as TGCGCCAGCAGCTTCGGGGGAATTACCGGGGAGCTGTTTTTT. This gives the protein CASSFGGITGELFF. V usage is TRBV5-1 and J usage is TRBJ2-2, with D possibly TRBD2 on 6 matching bases. Looked up from germline, CDR1 is SGHRS and CDR2 is YFSETQ. V lost 2 bases to trimming and J lost 5 bases, with 10 bases between them. CDR3 size: 14 residues.

This clonotype was observed at least ten times. This chain joins TRBV5-1 and TRBJ1-1, with D unresolved. The germline gives CDR1 SGHRS, CDR2 YFSETQ. V lost 4 bases, J lost 0 bases, and 7 bases lay in between. There are 13 residues in the CDR3. CDR3 amino acids: CASSPALNTEAFF. The CDR3 DNA is TGCGCCAGCAGCCCGGCTTTGAACACTGAAGCTTTCTTT.

This clonotype was detected many times. J is TRBJ2-7 and V is TRBV15; possibly TRBD2 for D (5 bases). This CDR3 comprises 15 residues. The germline CDR1 and CDR2 sequences are LNHNV and YYDKDF (reference sequence). V shed 2 bases and J shed 2 bases, with 13 bases lying between them. The CDR3 DNA sequence: TGTGCCACCAGCAGATTTCAGGAGGCCCCCTACGAGCAGTACTTC. Protein sequence: CATSRFQEAPYEQYF.

This clonotype was found many times. The chain carries TRBV20-1 and TRBJ2-5; weak D call: TRBD2 (6 bases). Deletions cut 0 bases from V and 9 bases from J, with 20 bases between. Germline values: CDR1 DFQATT, CDR2 SNEGSKA (reference sequence). The CDR3 loop spans 15 amino acids. The CDR3: CSARDAGLPREAQYF. DNA of the CDR3: TGCAGTGCTAGAGATGCGGGACTTCCTAGGGAGGCCCAGTACTTC.

This clonotype was seen ten or more times. The chain carries TRBV11-1 and TRBJ1-2; 8 nucleotides align to TRBD1. J gave up 6 bases and V 5 bases, and 11 bases lay outside the gene matches. The CDR3 contains 15 residues. The germline CDR1 and CDR2 sequences are SGHAT and FQDESV (reference sequence). The CDR3 sequence: CASSGRDRTIDGYTF. The DNA for the CDR3 is TGTGCCAGCAGCGGACGGGACAGGACTATAGATGGCTACACCTTC.

This clonotype was seen ten or more times. This chain links TRBV7-9 with TRBJ1-2, with 7 bases identical to TRBD1. There are 16 residues in the CDR3. The ends lost 2 bases at V and 8 bases at J; junction bases unmatched: 14. Looked up from germline, CDR1 is SEHNR and CDR2 is FQNEAQ (reference sequence). CDR3 DNA sequence: TGTGCCAGCAGCTTAAGTATCTCCGTGACAGGGTCCGGCTACACCTTC. Translating gives CASSLSISVTGSGYTF.

This clonotype was recorded many times. The chain is built from TRBV5-1 and TRBJ1-6; 9 bases align to TRBD1. Trimming took 4 bases from V and 6 from J; bases not matched to a gene: 2. CDR3 size: 14 residues. CDR1 is SGHRS, CDR2 YFSETQ, per germline. The CDR3 protein is CASSPGQGNSPLHF. The CDR3 DNA reads as TGCGCCAGCAGCCCGGGACAGGGTAATTCACCCCTCCACTTT.

This clonotype was counted ten times or more. The gene calls are TRBV5-1 and TRBJ2-3; 9 bases match TRBD1. The germline V gene encodes CDR1 SGHRS and CDR2 YFSETQ. The CDR3 contains 17 residues. With V trimmed by 0 bases and J by 3 bases, 8 bases remained unmatched. The DNA of the CDR3 is TGCGCCAGCAGCTTGGGGGAAGGGACAGGGCGGACAGATACGCAGTATTTT. Protein product: CASSLGEGTGRTDTQYF.

Comments on this clonotype: One end of the junction is discordant with germline, which a read error may explain. The chain joins TRBV7-2 to TRBJ2-7, with D hard to call. The CDR3 spans 13 residues. Germline values: CDR1 SGHTA, CDR2 FQGNSA. The CDR3 bases are TGTGCCTGCAGCTTGGGGTCAGTCTACGAGCAGTACTTC. Residues: CACSLGSVYEQYF. Full variable domain (missing parts from reference TRBV7-2 and TRBJ2-7): GAGVSQSPSNKVTEKGKDVELRCDPISGHTALYWYRQSLGQGLEFLIYFQGNSAPDKSGLPSDRFSAERTGGSVSTLTIQRTQQEDSAVYLCACSLGSVYEQYFGPGTRLTVT.

The chain combines TRBV5-6 with TRBJ2-2; 9 positions match TRBD1. Germline lookup yields CDR1 SGHDT and CDR2 YYEEEE. This CDR3 comprises 14 residues. V lost 5 bases, J lost 6 bases, and 5 bases stayed unmatched. CDR3 amino acids: CASRRDRVAGELFF. In DNA, the CDR3 is TGTGCCAGCAGACGGGACAGGGTAGCCGGGGAGCTGTTTTTT.

This clonotype showed up many times. This chain uses TRBV6-1 with TRBJ2-1; maybe TRBD1 (6 bases). CDR3 length: 13 amino acids. The germline V gene has CDR1 MNHNS and CDR2 SASEGT. With 7 bases removed from V and 8 bases from J, the gap between germline ends came to 15 bases. The chain's CDR3 is CASNRQVGDEQFF. CDR3 sequence (DNA): TGTGCCAGCAACCGACAGGTCGGCGATGAGCAGTTCTTC.

This clonotype was detected ten times or more. The V and J genes are TRBV20-1 and TRBJ2-5; D assignment may be TRBD1 or TRBD2 (5 bases each). The V gene's germline CDR1 is DFQATT and CDR2 SNEGSKA (reference sequence). The CDR3 spans 14 residues. Between the trimmed V and J ends, which lost 6 bases and 2 bases, there was a span of 16 bases. The CDR3 is CSARDPPGQETQYF. DNA of the CDR3: TGCAGTGCCAGGGACCCCCCCGGGCAAGAGACCCAGTACTTC.